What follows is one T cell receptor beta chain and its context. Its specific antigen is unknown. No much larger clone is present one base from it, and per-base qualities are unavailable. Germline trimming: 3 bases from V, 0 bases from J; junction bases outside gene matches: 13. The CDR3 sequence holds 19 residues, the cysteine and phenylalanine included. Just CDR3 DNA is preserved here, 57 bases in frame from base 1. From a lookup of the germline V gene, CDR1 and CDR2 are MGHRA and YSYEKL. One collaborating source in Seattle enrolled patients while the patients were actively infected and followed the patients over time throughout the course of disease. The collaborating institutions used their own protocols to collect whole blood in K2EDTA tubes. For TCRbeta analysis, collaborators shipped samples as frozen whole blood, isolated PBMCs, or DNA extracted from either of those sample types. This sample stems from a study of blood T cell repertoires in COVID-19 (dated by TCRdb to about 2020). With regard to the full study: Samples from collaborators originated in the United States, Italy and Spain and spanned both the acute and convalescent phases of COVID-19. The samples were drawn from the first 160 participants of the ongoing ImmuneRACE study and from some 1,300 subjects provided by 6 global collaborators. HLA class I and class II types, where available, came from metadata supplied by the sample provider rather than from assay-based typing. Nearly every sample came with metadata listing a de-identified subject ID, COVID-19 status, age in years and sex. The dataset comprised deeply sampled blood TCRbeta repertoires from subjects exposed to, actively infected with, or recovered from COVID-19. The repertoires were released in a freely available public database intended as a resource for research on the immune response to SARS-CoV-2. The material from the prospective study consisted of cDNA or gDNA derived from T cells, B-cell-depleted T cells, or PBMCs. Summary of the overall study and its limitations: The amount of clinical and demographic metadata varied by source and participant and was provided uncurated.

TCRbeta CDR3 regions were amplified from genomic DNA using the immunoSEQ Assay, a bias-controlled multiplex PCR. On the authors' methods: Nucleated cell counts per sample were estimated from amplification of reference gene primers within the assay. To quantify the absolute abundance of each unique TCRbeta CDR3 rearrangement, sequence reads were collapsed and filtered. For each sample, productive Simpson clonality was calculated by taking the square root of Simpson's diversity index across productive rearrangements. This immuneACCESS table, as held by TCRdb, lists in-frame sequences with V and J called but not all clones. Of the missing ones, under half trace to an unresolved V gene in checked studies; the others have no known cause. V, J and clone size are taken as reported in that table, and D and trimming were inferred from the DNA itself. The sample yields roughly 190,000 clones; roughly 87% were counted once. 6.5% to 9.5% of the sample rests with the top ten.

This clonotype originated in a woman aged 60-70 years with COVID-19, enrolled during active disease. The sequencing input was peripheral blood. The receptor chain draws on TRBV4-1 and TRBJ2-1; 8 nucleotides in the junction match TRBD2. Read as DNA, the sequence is TGCGCCAGCAGCCAGAGGGTGGGTAGCGGGGCCCTCTCCTACAATGAGCAGTTCTTC. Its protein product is CASSQRVGSGALSYNEQFF.